This TCR beta chain was observed in a study of blood T cell repertoires in COVID-19. Study context: Acute and convalescent COVID-19 samples came from the United States, Italy and Spain.

Produced via immunoSEQ multiplex PCR; TCRdb's table is partial and in-frame only. The sample yields approximately 150,000 clones, about 92% seen once. Patients in Seattle were enrolled during active infection, then followed longitudinally. In this sample, this clone turned up once. The ends lost 0 bases at V and 2 bases at J; junction bases unmatched: 5. The length of the CDR3 is 16 residues. Germline V gives CDR1 SGHRS, CDR2 YFSETQ. The clonotype originates from a woman aged 60-70 years with COVID-19, enrolled during active disease. The specimen sequenced was peripheral blood. The chain is built from TRBV5-1 and TRBJ1-3; 7 bases map to TRBD1. The CDR3 protein is CASSLGPTGAGNTIYF. CDR3 in DNA: TGCGCCAGCAGCTTGGGGCCTACAGGGGCTGGAAACACCATATATTTT.